The 24 T cell receptor beta chains given below trace back to one sample, sequenced in a study of beta chain features in type 1 diabetes. Expressed TCRB transcripts got sequenced, as all isolated RNA was reverse transcribed. Assay used: immunoSEQ multiplex PCR; TCRdb lists only in-frame clones, some missing. The sample lists a few hundred thousand clones, more than 13% occurring once. The specimen sequenced was naive CD4+ T cells from blood. The receptor set was obtained from a woman aged 18-29 years in good health.

The chain is built from TRBV7-2 and TRBJ2-1; TRBD1 aligns across 9 bases. V dropped 5 bases and J dropped 7; count of bases not matched to a gene: 6. Germline V CDR1 and CDR2: SGHTA, FQGNSA. The CDR3 loop spans 14 amino acids. Here the CDR3 reads CASSLSQGANEQFF. The CDR3 nucleotides read TGTGCCAGCAGCCTGTCACAGGGGGCAAATGAGCAGTTCTTC.

The rearrangement joins TRBV29-1 to TRBJ1-4; D call uncertain. Germline CDR1 SQVTM, CDR2 ANQGSEA. V was clipped by 6 bases and J by 8 bases, with 16 bases between them. The CDR3 totals 13 residues. CDR3 amino acids: CSVGGGVDEKLFF. CDR3 bases: TGCAGCGTCGGAGGCGGGGTTGACGAAAAACTGTTTTTT.

Only a few counts were recorded for this clone. This rearrangement joins TRBV11-2 to TRBJ2-3; D ambiguous. Germline V CDR1 and CDR2: SGHAT, FQNNGV. The germline V and J ends were trimmed by 5 bases and 5 bases, with 5 bases remaining between them. The CDR3 runs to 11 residues. The CDR3 DNA follows: TGTGCCAGCAGCCCCGGAGATACGCAGTATTTT. Protein product: CASSPGDTQYF.

The chain uses TRBV15 and TRBJ2-3, with 8 positions matching TRBD1. CDR1 LNHNV and CDR2 YYDKDF come from the germline V gene (reference sequence). The CDR3 contains 17 residues. The V segment lost 2 bases and the J segment 6 bases; nucleotides outside the gene matches: 13. The CDR3: CATSRTDRDRSPDTQYF. CDR3 in DNA: TGTGCCACCAGCAGAACTGACCGGGACAGGTCCCCCGATACGCAGTATTTT. Looking up the rest from reference TRBV15 and TRBJ2-3 gives the full variable domain: DAMVIQNPRYQVTQFGKPVTLSCSQTLNHNVMYWYQQKSSQAPKLLFHYYDKDFNNEADTPDNFQSRRPNTSFCFLDIRSPGLGDTAMYLCATSRTDRDRSPDTQYFGPGTRLTVL.

This clone was seen a few times. The chain recombines TRBV7-9 with TRBJ2-1; 8 bases fit TRBD2. CDR1 and CDR2 (germline): SEHNR, FQNEAQ (reference sequence). V gave up 2 bases and J gave up 3 bases; unmatched junction bases: 3. The CDR3 length is 15 residues. This CDR3 reads CASSLLAGDYNEQFF. CDR3 DNA: TGTGCCAGCAGCTTACTAGCGGGTGACTACAATGAGCAGTTCTTC.

The genes are TRBV30 and TRBJ2-7, with TRBD2 as a possible D gene (6 bases). The CDR3 is made up of 13 amino acids. V was cut by 3 bases and J by 4 bases, with 13 bases left in between. Germline V CDR1 and CDR2: GTSNPN, SVGIG (reference sequence). The CDR3 nucleotides are TGTGCCTGGAGCCGGGACTCCAGATACGAGCAGTACTTC. Amino acids: CAWSRDSRYEQYF.

This clone turned up a few times. This chain uses TRBV9 with TRBJ2-5, with D tentatively TRBD1 (6 bases). The germline V gene has CDR1 SGDLS and CDR2 YYNGEE. V lost 0 bases and J 1 base, leaving 16 bases between the germline ends. This CDR3 contains 17 residues. The CDR3 region is CASSVAGGTTSQETQYF. The DNA of the CDR3 is TGTGCCAGCAGCGTAGCTGGTGGGACAACCTCCCAAGAGACCCAGTACTTC.

This clone was seen only a few times. Different DNA sequences within this sample yield the same CDR3. The rearrangement uses TRBV7-9 and TRBJ2-7, with D perhaps TRBD2 (5 bases). The CDR3 runs 13 residues. CDR1 SEHNR and CDR2 FQNEAQ come from the germline V gene (reference sequence). V shed 1 base and J shed 3 bases, with 7 bases lying between them. The chain's CDR3 is CASSLGLYYEQYF. As DNA, the CDR3 is TGTGCCAGCAGCTTAGGACTATACTACGAGCAGTACTTC.

The rearrangement uses TRBV9 and TRBJ2-7; 9 nucleotides line up with TRBD1. The germline V gene has CDR1 SGDLS and CDR2 YYNGEE. The CDR3 is 15 residues long. The J segment lost 4 bases and the V segment lost 4 bases, leaving 9 bases of the junction unmatched. The CDR3 protein is CASSSGQGIWYEQYF. The CDR3 DNA follows: TGTGCCAGCAGCTCTGGACAGGGGATCTGGTACGAGCAGTACTTC.

About this clone: This CDR3 is also generated by other DNA sequences in the sample. This sequence joins TRBV18 and TRBJ2-1, with 10 bases matching TRBD2. CDR3 length: 14 amino acids. CDR1 and CDR2 from the germline V gene are KGHSH and LQKENI. The trim removed 6 bases at V and 4 bases at J, leaving 3 bases unmatched. The CDR3 bases are TGTGCCAGCTCGCGGACTAGCGGTTACAATGAGCAGTTCTTC. This sequence encodes CASSRTSGYNEQFF. The full variable domain, with the rest looked up from reference TRBV18 and TRBJ2-1, is NAGVMQNPRHLVRRRGQEARLRCSPMKGHSHVYWYRQLPEEGLKFMVYLQKENIIDESGMPKERFSAEFPKEGPSILRIQQVVRGDSAAYFCASSRTSGYNEQFFGPGTRLTVL.

The chain joins TRBV4-3 to TRBJ1-4; TRBD1 aligns across 9 bases. Losses at the gene ends were 4 bases for V and 3 bases for J; bases not matched to a gene: 6. CDR3 length equals 16 residues. The germline V gene has CDR1 LGHNA and CDR2 YSLEER. The CDR3 nucleotides read TGCGCCAGCAGCCGAGGACAGGGGTCAGCTAATGAAAAACTGTTTTTT. It yields the protein CASSRGQGSANEKLFF.

Comments on this clone: Distinct nucleotide sequences in the sample also encode this CDR3. This chain uses TRBV5-4 with TRBJ1-2; the D is unclear. V lost 4 bases to trimming and J lost 2 bases, with 12 bases between them. From germline, CDR1 is SGHNT and CDR2 YYREEE (reference sequence). The CDR3 has 14 amino acids. The CDR3 nucleotides read TGTGCCAGCAGCCTGACCGGGAAGAACTATGGCTACACCTTC. Translation gives CASSLTGKNYGYTF.

In its sample, this clone was seen a few times. The chain employs TRBV5-1 and TRBJ1-5; D is ambiguous. This CDR3 has 14 amino acids. V shed 4 bases and J shed 4 bases, with 12 bases lying between them. Germline loops: CDR1 SGHRS, CDR2 YFSETQ. The CDR3 coding sequence is TGCGCCAGCAGCGAAATGACACCAAATCAGCCCCAGCATTTT. This translates into CASSEMTPNQPQHF.

Only a few counts were recorded for this clone. This rearrangement joins TRBV28 to TRBJ2-1, with D possibly being TRBD2 (6 bases). Germline lookup yields CDR1 MDHEN and CDR2 SYDVKM. This CDR3 contains 17 residues. The V gene lost 1 base and the J gene lost 6 bases, with 19 bases spanning the gap. The CDR3 loop reads CASSLSSASGHFNEQFF. CDR3 nucleotide sequence: TGTGCCAGCAGTTTATCCTCCGCCAGCGGGCACTTCAATGAGCAGTTCTTC.

The chain couples TRBV5-4 to TRBJ2-7, with 10 bases identical to TRBD2. Unmatched junction bases numbered 9, after V lost 4 bases and J lost 5 bases. This CDR3 comprises 15 residues. Per the germline V gene, CDR1 is SGHNT and CDR2 is YYREEE (reference sequence). CDR3 residues: CASSGGASGSDEQYF. The CDR3 bases are TGTGCCAGCAGCGGCGGTGCTAGCGGGAGTGACGAGCAGTACTTC. The full variable domain, with the rest looked up from reference TRBV5-4 and TRBJ2-7, is ETGVTQSPTHLIKTRGQQVTLRCSSQSGHNTVSWYQQALGQGPQFIFQYYREEENGRGNFPPRFSGLQFPNYSSELNVNALELDDSALYLCASSGGASGSDEQYFGPGTRLTVT.

This sequence joins TRBV9 and TRBJ1-3, with no clear D. The CDR3 has 15 amino acids. Trimming pared 5 bases from V and 0 bases from J, leaving 12 bases between. Germline V gene data show CDR1 as SGDLS and CDR2 as YYNGEE. In DNA form, the CDR3 reads TGTGCCAGCAGTGGAGGGTGGTACTCTGGAAACACCATATATTTT. It codes for CASSGGWYSGNTIYF.

The chain carries TRBV6-5 and TRBJ2-7; 10 positions agree with TRBD1. Germline CDR1 is MNHEY and CDR2 is SVGAGI. V was pared by 1 base and J by 7 bases, with 7 bases of the junction left unmatched. The CDR3 sequence is 15 residues long. The CDR3 loop reads CASSYLRQGAKEQYF. The CDR3 region has the DNA TGTGCCAGCAGTTACTTGCGACAGGGGGCGAAGGAGCAGTACTTC.

The chain combines TRBV27 with TRBJ1-2; 7 bases line up with TRBD1. V was pared by 4 bases and J by 7 bases, with 9 bases of the junction left unmatched. This CDR3 region has 14 residues. Germline V gene sequence: CDR1 MNHEY, CDR2 SMNVEV (reference sequence). Written as DNA, the CDR3 is TGTGCCAGCAGTTCCACTGACAGGGATGCTGGCTACACCTTC. This translates into CASSSTDRDAGYTF.

The chain has TRBV30 and TRBJ2-7, with no clear D. The V end lost 0 bases, the J end lost 6 bases, and 9 bases lay between the germline ends. CDR3 length equals 12 residues. From germline, CDR1 is GTSNPN and CDR2 SVGIG (reference sequence). Here the CDR3 DNA reads TGTGCCTGGAGTGTACGCCTAGGCGAGCAGTACTTC. Protein product: CAWSVRLGEQYF.

The gene calls are TRBV18 and TRBJ2-1; the match to TRBD2 covers 9 bases. The germline gives CDR1 KGHSH, CDR2 LQKENI. This CDR3 is 16 amino acids long. The J segment lost 1 base and the V segment lost 2 bases, leaving 3 bases of the junction unmatched. The CDR3 sequence is CASSPGLAGSYNEQFF. The CDR3 bases are TGTGCCAGCTCACCAGGCCTAGCGGGATCCTACAATGAGCAGTTCTTC.

There are a few counts of this clone. The CDR3 spells CASSLGISDTQYF. For the CDR3, the DNA is TGTGCCAGCAGCTTAGGTATTTCAGATACGCAGTATTTT. This sequence joins TRBV11-2 and TRBJ2-3; D call uncertain. CDR3 length: 13 amino acids. V lost 1 base to trimming and J lost 4 bases, with 6 bases between them. CDR1 is SGHAT and CDR2 is FQNNGV in the germline V gene.

This rearrangement joins TRBV5-1 to TRBJ2-5; 8 nucleotides agree with TRBD2. Germline lookup yields CDR1 SGHRS and CDR2 YFSETQ. The trim removed 5 bases at V and 4 bases at J, leaving 10 bases unmatched. The CDR3 is 15 residues long. The CDR3 protein is CASSMGSSGRETQYF. The CDR3, as DNA: TGCGCCAGCAGTATGGGATCTAGCGGGCGAGAGACCCAGTACTTC.

This clone appeared a few times. J is TRBJ1-2 and V is TRBV4-3; a weak D match, TRBD1 (5 bases). V lost 0 bases and J 5 bases, leaving 7 bases between the germline ends. CDR1 and CDR2 from the germline V gene are LGHNA and YSLEER. CDR3 length: 13 residues. CDR3 DNA: TGCGCCAGCAGCCAAGACCGGGGGTATGGCTACACCTTC. Its translation: CASSQDRGYGYTF.

As concerns this clone: The junction departs from the called germline gene at one end, perhaps through a read error. The chain joins TRBV11-1 to TRBJ2-3; 7 nucleotides line up with TRBD2. In germline, CDR1 is SGHAT, CDR2 FQDESV (reference sequence). CDR3 size: 12 residues. The CDR3 nucleotides are TGTGCCAGCAGCTTAAGTAGGACTAGGTGGCATTTT. Translating it yields CASSLSRTRWHF.